Listed below are T cell receptor beta chains from one sample, sequenced in a study of memory CD4+ T cells and cytomegalovirus serostatus. Measured with immunoSEQ multiplex PCR; TCRdb has only the in-frame clones, and not every one. The sample contains approximately 49,000 clones, 60% to 85% of which appear only once. The source material was memory CD4+ T cells from blood. Source of these receptors: an adult in good health and CMV-seronegative. The CDR3 runs from the conserved cysteine through the conserved F or W. The order of the fields is J gene, D gene, V gene, CDR3 protein. A D gene is named only where the DNA matches it firmly.

J: TRBJ1-1
D: .
V: TRBV19
CDR3: CASSTGQLNTEAFF

J: TRBJ1-1
D: .
V: TRBV29-1
CDR3: CSVRGFLSTEAFF

J: TRBJ2-5
D: .
V: TRBV7-6
CDR3: CASSLDWAAGETQYF

J: TRBJ1-5
D: .
V: TRBV2
CDR3: CASSNRSAANQPQHF

J: TRBJ2-2
D: .
V: TRBV5-1
CDR3: CASSLMEELFF

J: TRBJ2-4
D: TRBD1
V: TRBV11-2
CDR3: CASSPSTGGYIQYF

J: TRBJ1-3
D: .
V: TRBV7-2
CDR3: CASSPQTESSGNTIYF

J: TRBJ2-7
D: TRBD1
V: TRBV7-2
CDR3: CASSPTAGQGNEQYF

J: TRBJ1-2
D: .
V: TRBV5-1
CDR3: CASSLWGREEVDGYTF

J: TRBJ2-7
D: .
V: TRBV7-6
CDR3: CASSLAGESGEQYF

J: TRBJ2-7
D: .
V: TRBV19
CDR3: CATSFPGSSYEQYF

J: TRBJ2-3
D: .
V: TRBV7-3
CDR3: CASSSLRADTQYF

J: TRBJ1-2
D: .
V: TRBV20-1
CDR3: CSARGYGYTF

J: TRBJ1-2
D: .
V: TRBV7-2
CDR3: CASSNLQLLYGYTF

J: TRBJ2-2
D: TRBD2
V: TRBV5-4
CDR3: CASSPGSLAGGGAGTGELFF

J: TRBJ2-3
D: .
V: TRBV10-3
CDR3: CAISESQEDTQYF

J: TRBJ1-2
D: .
V: TRBV27
CDR3: CASSLAGHEGGYTF

J: TRBJ1-4
D: .
V: TRBV7-2
CDR3: CASSPETGIANEKLFF

J: TRBJ1-1
D: .
V: TRBV28
CDR3: CASSGRWRGNTEAFF

J: TRBJ1-2
D: TRBD1
V: TRBV7-9
CDR3: CASSLEQGADGYTF

J: TRBJ1-2
D: .
V: TRBV18
CDR3: CASSPARASENYGYTF

J: TRBJ2-1
D: .
V: TRBV7-6
CDR3: CASSLEQGRGEQFF

J: TRBJ2-2
D: .
V: TRBV5-4
CDR3: CASSRRGRQNTGELFF

J: TRBJ1-1
D: .
V: TRBV5-6
CDR3: CASSLEALNTEAFF

J: TRBJ2-1
D: .
V: TRBV7-2
CDR3: CASSLGGGLWDEQFF

J: TRBJ1-6
D: .
V: TRBV5-1
CDR3: CASSLAEDTGRNSPLHF